This T cell receptor (beta chain) was sequenced for a study of blood T cell repertoires in COVID-19. The overall study: Sites in the United States, Italy and Spain provided acute and convalescent COVID-19 samples. In each case, the material was cDNA or gDNA derived from T cells, B-cell-depleted T cells, or PBMCs.

V was cut by 4 bases and J by 9 bases, with 8 bases left in between. Per the germline V gene, CDR1 is MNHEY and CDR2 is SVGAGI. CDR3 size: 11 residues. The table came from immunoSEQ multiplex PCR; TCRdb's copy has only in-frame clones and leaves some out. The sample includes 70,000 to 85,000 clones, more than 65% of them seen just once. The sequence was obtained from a man older than 75 with acute or convalescent COVID-19. The gene calls are TRBV6-5 and TRBJ2-3; D gene ambiguous. Material for sequencing was peripheral blood. CDR3 DNA: TGTGCCAGCAGTTCCCTGGAGACGCAGTATTTT. Protein: CASSSLETQYF.